A selection of T cell receptor beta chains follows, all from one sample in a study of breast tumors, draining lymph nodes, adjacent tissues. A single record per CDR3 protein comes from TCRdb applying MiXCR to the multiplex PCR reads. Among roughly 80,000 distinct CDR3 sequences listed, under 25% were seen once. The sequenced material came from axillary lymph node tissue. These TCRs come from a female donor with breast cancer. Some clones in this sample may be carry-over from other donors' samples. Each CDR3 is given with its conserved first and last residue. A D gene is named only where the DNA matches it firmly. Rows give clone size only sometimes, using once, few, many, or a class for an expanded clone.

v_gene	j_gene	d_gene	abundance	CDR3nt	CDR3aa
TRBV7-2	TRBJ1-6	NA	many	TGTGCCAGCAGCTTGAGTAGTCGCAATTCACCCCTCCACTTT	CASSLSSRNSPLHF
TRBV7-3	TRBJ2-5	TRBD2	many	TGTGCCAGCAGCTTAAGGGGCGGGAGAGACGGGGAGACCCAGTACTTC	CASSLRGGRDGETQYF
TRBV19	TRBJ2-5	TRBD1	many	TGTGCCTCTCAACAGGGACAGAAAGAGACCCAGTACTTC	CASQQGQKETQYF
TRBV20-1	TRBJ2-3	TRBD1	many	TGCAGTGCTAGTCGGGACAGGGGTCATACGCAGTATTTT	CSASRDRGHTQYF
TRBV12-3/TRBV12-4	TRBJ2-7	TRBD2	many	TGTGCCAGCAGTCTCGGGGGGAATGGCGAGCAGTACTTC	CASSLGGNGEQYF
TRBV5-4	TRBJ2-1	TRBD2	many	TGTGCCAGCAGCTTGGGGACTAGCGGGAGGCCTTACAATGAGCAGTTCTTC	CASSLGTSGRPYNEQFF
TRBV5-5	TRBJ1-3	TRBD1	many	TGTGCCAGCAGGTTCCCGTACGGGGGACAGTTCTCTGGAAACACCATATATTTT	CASRFPYGGQFSGNTIYF
TRBV10-1	TRBJ2-1	TRBD1	many	TGCGCCAGCAGTGAATTGACAGGGGACAATGAGCAGTTCTTC	CASSELTGDNEQFF
TRBV9	TRBJ2-3	NA	many	TGTGCCAGCAGCCCTCGACTGATCGGAGATACGCAGTATTTT	CASSPRLIGDTQYF
TRBV15	TRBJ2-1	TRBD1	NA	TGTGCCACCGGCAGAGATCTGACAGGGAAATATAGGAACGAGCAGTTCTTC	CATGRDLTGKYRNEQFF
TRBV2	TRBJ2-1	NA	many	TGTGCCAGCAGTGATCTAGCCTTGGGTAATGAGCAGTTCTTC	CASSDLALGNEQFF
TRBV29-1	TRBJ2-5	TRBD2	medium-sized	TGCAGCGTTACTAGCGGGAGCGGTGGGGAGACCCAGTACTTC	CSVTSGSGGETQYF
TRBV6-1	TRBJ1-2	TRBD1	many	TGTGCCGGCTCTCCGCCGGACAGGTTGGGCTATGGCTACACCTTC	CAGSPPDRLGYGYTF
TRBV6-5	TRBJ1-5	NA	many	TGTGCCAGCAGAGCGGTTGGCAATCAGCCCCAGCATTTT	CASRAVGNQPQHF
TRBV9	TRBJ2-7	TRBD1	many	TGTGCCAGCAGCGTAAGTGGGACAGGGGTATTGGGCGAGCAGTACTTC	CASSVSGTGVLGEQYF
TRBV7-9	TRBJ1-2	TRBD1	many	TGTGCCAGCAGCTTGGAGGGGGCGGGGGGCTACACCTTC	CASSLEGAGGYTF
TRBV5-5	TRBJ2-7	TRBD2	many	TGTGCCAGCAGCCGCGGACTAGCGGGACACGAGCAGTACTTC	CASSRGLAGHEQYF
TRBV18	TRBJ2-7	NA	few	TGTGCCAGCTCCTCGGTCAGGGCAAGCGAGCAGTACTTC	CASSSVRASEQYF
TRBV11-2	TRBJ2-3	TRBD2	many	TGTGCCAGCAGTAGCGGGAGGGGAGGAAGCACAGATACGCAGTATTTT	CASSSGRGGSTDTQYF
TRBV10-1	TRBJ2-7	NA	many	TGCGCCAGCAGTGATGTTGGACGAACTGGGGGCGAGCAGTACTTC	CASSDVGRTGGEQYF
TRBV19	TRBJ1-4	NA	many	TGTGCCAGTCAGCCCCGGACAGCTGAAAATGAAAAACTGTTTTTT	CASQPRTAENEKLFF
TRBV29-1	TRBJ2-5	TRBD1	once	TGCAGCGCGACAGGGGGTGATTCGACCCAGTACTTC	CSATGGDSTQYF
TRBV7-2	TRBJ2-7	TRBD2	many	TGTGCCAGCAGCTTGATAGCGGGAGGGCCGGCCTACGAGCAGTACTTC	CASSLIAGGPAYEQYF
TRBV9	TRBJ2-4	NA	NA	TGTGCCAGTTCACATGAGGGACTAGCCAAAAACATTCAGTACTTC	CASSHEGLAKNIQYF
TRBV7-2	TRBJ2-1	NA	many	TGTGCCAGCAGCTGGAGACTAGACGATGAGCAGTTCTTC	CASSWRLDDEQFF
TRBV4-1	TRBJ2-1	TRBD2	NA	TGCGCCAGCAGCCAAGATACTAGCGGGAGGTTCAACAATGAGCAGTTCTTC	CASSQDTSGRFNNEQFF
TRBV6-6	TRBJ2-5	TRBD2	many	TGTGCCAGCAGACCGGGACTAGCGTCAAAAGAGACCCAGTACTTC	CASRPGLASKETQYF
TRBV6-6	TRBJ2-3	TRBD1	many	TGTGCCAGCAGTCCGAGGGACAGGGGAAGAGATACGCAGTATTTT	CASSPRDRGRDTQYF
TRBV6-1	TRBJ1-4	NA	many	TGTGCCAGCAGTGAACGCGACCCAAGAGAAAAACTGTTTTTT	CASSERDPREKLFF
TRBV7-3	TRBJ1-3	NA	many	TGTGCCAGCAGCTTATCCGTTGGAAACACCATATATTTT	CASSLSVGNTIYF
TRBV2	TRBJ1-5	NA	many	TGTGCCAGCAGTGGTAAGGGGGGACAGCCCCAGCATTTT	CASSGKGGQPQHF
TRBV7-2	TRBJ1-1	NA	once	NA	CASSLEFGVGALF
TRBV28	TRBJ1-5	TRBD1	few	TGTGCCAGCAGACGCGACAGGGAGGGGCAGCCCCAGCATTTT	CASRRDREGQPQHF
TRBV6-2/TRBV6-3	TRBJ1-1	TRBD1	NA	TGTGCCAGCAGTTACTCGATTCACAGGGGAAGAACTGAAGCTTTCTTT	CASSYSIHRGRTEAFF
TRBV5-4	TRBJ1-6	NA	many	TGTGCCAGCAGCTTGTCCCCAAATACAGTTAATTCACCCCTCCACTTT	CASSLSPNTVNSPLHF
TRBV5-5	TRBJ2-5	NA	many	TGTGCCAGCAGCTTGATCCAGGGCGGAGTAGAGACCCAGTACTTC	CASSLIQGGVETQYF
TRBV30	TRBJ2-7	NA	few	TGTGCCTGGAGTGCAGGGACTGGCTCCTACGAGCAGTACTTC	CAWSAGTGSYEQYF
TRBV19	TRBJ2-2	NA	many	TGTGCCAGTAGGTCTTTTTGGGCAGTAATCACCGGGGAGCTGTTTTTT	CASRSFWAVITGELFF
TRBV20-1	TRBJ2-1	NA	NA	TGCAGTGCTAGAGAGGGGGAGACGTGTGAGCAGTTCTTC	CSAREGETCEQFF
TRBV6-2/TRBV6-3	TRBJ1-5	NA	NA	TGTGCCAGCAGTTACGGGGGGAAAGGGGGCAATCAGCCCCAGCATTTT	CASSYGGKGGNQPQHF
TRBV12-3/TRBV12-4	TRBJ2-1	NA	many	TGTGCCAGCAGTCTTCAGGTCGATGAGCAGTTCTTC	CASSLQVDEQFF
TRBV11-2	TRBJ2-7	NA	many	TGTGCCAGCAGCCCAGGGACCCACGAGCAGTACTTC	CASSPGTHEQYF
TRBV25-1	TRBJ2-4	NA	once	TGTGCCAGCAGTGACAGGCGAGTTCAGTACTTC	CASSDRRVQYF
TRBV2	TRBJ1-2	TRBD1	many	TGTGCCAGCAGTTCCGGATTTGACAGGGGGGGCTACACCTTC	CASSSGFDRGGYTF
TRBV2	TRBJ1-2	NA	many	TGTGCCAGCAGTGTGGCAGGGAACTATGGCTACACCTTC	CASSVAGNYGYTF
TRBV15	TRBJ1-2	TRBD1	many	TGTGCCACCAGCACAAGGACAGGGGGCTCTTTCTATGGCTACACCTTC	CATSTRTGGSFYGYTF
TRBV10-3	TRBJ2-7	NA	many	TGTGCCATCAGCTACGGGGCCAGGGGTTCCTACGAGCAGTACTTC	CAISYGARGSYEQYF
TRBV28	TRBJ2-3	TRBD2	many	TGTGCCACCGAGACTAGCGGGACAACAGATACGCAGTATTTT	CATETSGTTDTQYF
TRBV11-3	TRBJ2-7	NA	many	TGTGCCAGCAGCTCCCGGGAACAGAACCCCTACGAGCAGTACTTC	CASSSREQNPYEQYF
TRBV4-3	TRBJ2-1	TRBD2	few	TGCGCCAGCAGCCAAGATGGTCTAGCGGGAGGGTCGAGCTCCTACAATGAGCAGTTCTTC	CASSQDGLAGGSSSYNEQFF
TRBV11-2	TRBJ2-1	TRBD2	many	TGTGCCAGCAGCTTAGATAAAAGGCGGGAGCTACCCTACAATGAGCAGTTCTTC	CASSLDKRRELPYNEQFF
TRBV10-1	TRBJ2-2	TRBD2	many	TGCGCCAGCAGTGAGGCGGGAGCGTACACCGGGGAGCTGTTTTTT	CASSEAGAYTGELFF
TRBV19	TRBJ2-6	NA	many	TGTGCCAGTTTCAGGGGCTCTGGGGCCAACGTCCTGACTTTC	CASFRGSGANVLTF
TRBV20-1	TRBJ2-5	NA	many	TGCAGTGCTAGAGGGGTCGAACAAGAGACCCAGTACTTC	CSARGVEQETQYF
TRBV20-1	TRBJ2-5	TRBD2	many	TGCAGTGCTAGTGGACTAGCGGGAGGGGGTGAGACCCAGTACTTC	CSASGLAGGGETQYF
TRBV18	TRBJ2-1	TRBD2	NA	TGTGCCAGCTCACCAATCGCGGGAGGTAACGATGGGCAGTTCTTC	CASSPIAGGNDGQFF
TRBV11-2	TRBJ1-3	TRBD1	many	TGTGCCAGCAGCGGATCCGGGACAGGGGCTGGAAACACCATATATTTT	CASSGSGTGAGNTIYF
TRBV19	TRBJ1-4	TRBD1	few	TGTGCCAGTAGTCTCGGGACAGGGTTGATTGAAAAACTGTTTTTT	CASSLGTGLIEKLFF
TRBV4-2	TRBJ2-1	NA	many	TGTGCCAGCAGCCAAGAGAGGGGCAATGAGCAGTTCTTC	CASSQERGNEQFF